These 32 T cell receptor beta chains share one sample of origin, sequenced in a study of T cell repertoires in cytomegalovirus infection. These TCRs' antigens remain unknown. TCRdb fed the reads into MiXCR, producing one record per CDR3 protein. This table holds around 360,000 distinct CDR3 sequences, about 35% found once. The sample consisted of cultured PBMCs, taken from culture after CMV antigen stimulation. The source is a human donor in good health (CMV status not recorded). Some clones in this sample may be carry-over from other donors' samples.

The chain joins TRBV28 to TRBJ2-5; D not resolved. Trimming cost V 5 bases and J 2 bases, with 12 bases left between them. Germline V CDR1 and CDR2: MDHEN, SYDVKM. This CDR3 spans 14 amino acids. The CDR3 protein is CASSTPTVQETQYF. The CDR3 bases are TGTGCCAGCAGTACTCCCACAGTTCAAGAGACCCAGTACTTC.

CDR3 residues: CASTPGEKLFF. The DNA for the CDR3 is TGTGCCAGCACCCCTGGTGAAAAACTGTTTTTT. The chain carries TRBV28 and TRBJ1-4; D unclear. The CDR3 contains 11 residues. Trimming shortened V by 7 bases and J by 7 bases, and 7 bases separated the two germline ends. Germline assignment: CDR1 MDHEN and CDR2 SYDVKM.

Here the CDR3 DNA reads TGTGCCAGCAGCTATACAGGGGGCTCAAATGCTGAAGCTTTCTTT. Translated: CASSYTGGSNAEAFF. The chain uses TRBV7-6 and TRBJ1-1; 9 bases agree with TRBD1. The CDR3 has 15 residues. CDR1 and CDR2 from the germline V gene are SGHVS and FNYEAQ. Losses at the gene ends were 4 bases for V and 6 bases for J; bases not matched to a gene: 9.

The rearrangement links TRBV20-1 to TRBJ2-3, with 7 bases that match TRBD2. CDR3 length equals 16 residues. Germline V gene data show CDR1 as DFQATT and CDR2 as SNEGSKA (reference sequence). The junction had 10 bases not matched to a gene; V was cut back by 0 bases and J by 4 bases. The CDR3 loop is CSARDPGGRGSDTQYF. The CDR3 DNA sequence: TGCAGTGCTAGAGACCCTGGCGGGAGAGGTTCAGATACGCAGTATTTT.

J is TRBJ2-2 and V is TRBV28, with TRBD2 identical over 10 bases. V was clipped by 3 bases and J by 3 bases; unmatched bases: 4. Germline V gene sequence: CDR1 MDHEN, CDR2 SYDVKM. The CDR3 loop spans 16 amino acids. In DNA, the CDR3 is TGTGCCAGCAGTTTCCCCCTAGCGGGAGACACCGGGGAGCTGTTTTTT. This encodes CASSFPLAGDTGELFF.

The CDR3 spells CASSTGTYNEQFF. For the CDR3, the DNA is TGTGCCAGCAGTACCGGGACTTATAATGAGCAGTTCTTC. The gene calls are TRBV7-9 and TRBJ2-1, with a tentative D call TRBD2 (6 bases). CDR1 is SEHNR, CDR2 FQNEAQ, per germline (reference sequence). Deletions cut 6 bases from V and 7 bases from J, with 13 bases between. The CDR3 consists of 13 residues. The entire variable domain, with the rest obtained from reference TRBV7-9 and TRBJ2-1, is as follows: DTGVSQNPRHKITKRGQNVTFRCDPISEHNRLYWYRQTLGQGPEFLTYFQNEAQLEKSRLLSDRFSAERPKGSFSTLEIQRTEQGDSAMYLCASSTGTYNEQFFGPGTRLTVL.

CDR3 coding DNA: TGCAGTGCCCCGTCCTTGAGCGGAACTTACAATGAGCAGTTCTTC. Translating gives CSAPSLSGTYNEQFF. The chain employs TRBV20-1 and TRBJ2-1; possible D gene TRBD2, 5 bases. This CDR3 has 15 amino acids. Trimming removed 6 bases from V and 4 bases from J, with 19 bases in between. Germline CDR1 is DFQATT and CDR2 is SNEGSKA (reference sequence).

This clonotype was recorded once. The rearrangement links TRBV27 to TRBJ2-1; tentatively, D is TRBD2 (5 bases). This CDR3 comprises 11 residues. The germline gives CDR1 MNHEY, CDR2 SMNVEV (reference sequence). Trimming shortened V by 7 bases and J by 15 bases, and 16 bases separated the two germline ends. This chain's CDR3 is CASIGSMGLFF. In DNA, the CDR3 is TGTGCCAGCATTGGGAGCATGGGGTTGTTCTTC.

V and J are TRBV20-1 and TRBJ1-1, with unresolved D. The V and J ends lost 0 bases and 6 bases respectively, with 14 bases between them. The CDR3 length is 14 residues. The germline V gene has CDR1 DFQATT and CDR2 SNEGSKA (reference sequence). For the CDR3, the DNA is TGCAGTGCTAGAGAGGGCAGGTTGAGGGCTGAAGCTTTCTTT. Translated, it gives CSAREGRLRAEAFF.

This clonotype has only a few counts. The CDR3 is CASILAGDDNEQFF. DNA for the CDR3: TGTGCCAGCATCCTAGCGGGAGACGACAATGAGCAGTTCTTC. The V call is TRBV2, the J call TRBJ2-1; 10 bases map to TRBD2. In germline, CDR1 is SNHLY, CDR2 FYNNEI. This CDR3 is 14 amino acids long. V was clipped by 7 bases and J by 5 bases; unmatched bases: 5.

V is TRBV11-2 and J is TRBJ2-5, with D unclear. The germline V gene has CDR1 SGHAT and CDR2 FQNNGV. V lost 5 bases and J lost 2, with 12 bases in between. The CDR3 covers 14 residues. The DNA of the CDR3 is TGTGCCAGCAGCAGAAACAGTCCTCAAGAGACCCAGTACTTC. As protein: CASSRNSPQETQYF.

Many counts were recorded for this clonotype. The V and J genes are TRBV7-2 and TRBJ2-7; D uncertain. The CDR3 spans 13 residues. Deletions cut 1 base from V and 4 bases from J, with 8 bases between. Germline CDR1 and CDR2: SGHTA and FQGNSA. CDR3 bases: TGTGCCAGCAGCTTAGGGACCACTTACGAGCAGTACGTC. As protein: CASSLGTTYEQYV.

The V and J genes are TRBV7-3 and TRBJ2-1; D may correspond to TRBD1 or TRBD2 (6 bases each). Germline V gives CDR1 SGHTA, CDR2 FQGTGA. This CDR3 contains 14 residues. Trimming took 4 bases from V and 6 from J, leaving 13 bases between them. The CDR3 spells CASSSTGAANEQFF. The CDR3 coding sequence is TGTGCCAGCAGCTCAACGGGGGCTGCCAATGAGCAGTTCTTC.

This sequence joins TRBV12-3 or TRBV12-4 and TRBJ2-5; tentatively, D is TRBD2 (6 bases). This CDR3 region has 15 residues. The germline V and J ends were trimmed by 6 bases and 2 bases, with 16 bases remaining between them. CDR3 region: CASRGGTRRQETQYF. CDR3 coding DNA: TGTGCCAGCAGGGGTGGGACTCGACGACAAGAGACCCAGTACTTC.

V is TRBV7-9 and J is TRBJ2-1; D may be TRBD2 (6 bases). In germline, CDR1 is SEHNR, CDR2 FQNEAQ (reference sequence). V lost 1 base, J lost 4 bases, and 11 bases lay in between. The CDR3 totals 15 residues. CDR3 DNA: TGTGCCAGCAGCTTAGGTTCGGCGGGATACAATGAGCAGTTCTTC. Translating gives CASSLGSAGYNEQFF.

In its sample, this clonotype was seen a few times. This sequence joins TRBV28 and TRBJ1-1; unclear D gene. The V gene's germline CDR1 is MDHEN and CDR2 SYDVKM. V lost 10 bases and J lost 6, with 15 bases in between. This CDR3 has 12 amino acids. The CDR3 protein is CAITEGKAEAFF. CDR3 coding DNA: TGTGCCATCACGGAGGGAAAGGCTGAAGCTTTCTTT.

This clonotype showed up many times. The chain employs TRBV7-9 and TRBJ2-7; either TRBD1 or TRBD2 may supply D (5 bases each). Deletions cut 3 bases from V and 5 bases from J, with 14 bases between. Germline CDR1 and CDR2: SEHNR and FQNEAQ (reference sequence). The CDR3 is 14 amino acids. CDR3 sequence (DNA): TGTGCCAGCAGCTTCGGGGCGGCTCTTAACGAGCAGTACTTC. This translates into CASSFGAALNEQYF.

This clonotype was detected a few times. This chain links TRBV7-2 with TRBJ2-7; 13 positions match TRBD2. The CDR3 is 16 amino acids. The germline gives CDR1 SGHTA, CDR2 FQGNSA. J was trimmed by 2 bases and V by 5 bases; bases with no gene match: 6. The CDR3, as DNA: TGTGCCAGCAGCCTCGGGACTAGCGGGACCCCCTACGAGCAGTACTTC. Amino acids: CASSLGTSGTPYEQYF.

This chain links TRBV12-3 or TRBV12-4 with TRBJ1-3; tentative D call: TRBD1 (5 bases). This CDR3 spans 15 amino acids. V was clipped by 5 bases and J by 5 bases, with 16 bases between them. The CDR3 bases are TGTGCCAGCAGTCGGGACCCCGGAGAAAGAAACACCATATATTTT. It encodes CASSRDPGERNTIYF.

This chain connects TRBV28 to TRBJ2-5, with TRBD1 matching over 10 bases. J gave up 4 bases and V 3 bases, and 5 bases lay outside the gene matches. The germline V gene encodes CDR1 MDHEN and CDR2 SYDVKM. This CDR3 has 15 amino acids. CDR3 coding DNA: TGTGCCAGCAGTTTGGGACAGGGGAAAAGAGAGACCCAGTACTTC. Its protein product is CASSLGQGKRETQYF.

This clonotype showed up many times. For the CDR3, the DNA is TGTGCCAGCAGGAGAACTAGTTATGGAGAGACCCAGTACTTC. It specifies CASRRTSYGETQYF. This chain uses TRBV27 with TRBJ2-5; the D gene is possibly TRBD2 (5 bases). The V and J ends lost 6 bases and 4 bases respectively, with 15 bases between them. The CDR3 spans 14 residues. Germline V lookup: CDR1 MNHEY, CDR2 SMNVEV (reference sequence).

This clonotype was observed a handful of times. This chain connects TRBV7-6 to TRBJ1-1; tentative D call: TRBD1 (5 bases). This CDR3 is built from 14 residues. Deletions cut 5 bases from V and 0 bases from J, with 10 bases between. CDR1 is SGHVS and CDR2 is FNYEAQ in the germline V gene. The CDR3 spells CASSQGRLNTEAFF. For the CDR3, the DNA is TGTGCCAGCAGCCAGGGCAGATTGAACACTGAAGCTTTCTTT.

The sample holds many counts of this clonotype. This chain links TRBV7-2 with TRBJ1-1, with no clear D. The CDR3 is 15 amino acids. Trimming pared 6 bases from V and 3 bases from J, leaving 17 bases between. The germline CDR1 and CDR2 sequences are SGHTA and FQGNSA. The CDR3 protein is CASSLVAGFDTEAFF. In nucleotides, the CDR3 is TGTGCCAGCAGTCTCGTTGCGGGTTTTGACACTGAAGCTTTCTTT.

The table lists this clonotype with a count of one. The chain links TRBV4-3 to TRBJ2-5; 7 bases are shared with TRBD1. Germline CDR1 reads LGHNA; CDR2 reads YSLEER. There are 16 residues in the CDR3. Losses at the gene ends were 4 bases for V and 4 bases for J; bases not matched to a gene: 12. For the CDR3, the DNA is TGCGCCAGCAGCCCTCGACAGGGCCTTATACTAGAGACCCAGTACTTC. This gives the protein CASSPRQGLILETQYF.

This clonotype occurred a few times. The V call is TRBV7-9, the J call TRBJ2-1, with D possibly matching TRBD2 (6 bases). The CDR3 consists of 12 residues. CDR1 SEHNR and CDR2 FQNEAQ come from the germline V gene (reference sequence). V shed 8 bases and J shed 6 bases, with 11 bases lying between them. This chain's CDR3 is CASPGVINEQFF. The CDR3 coding sequence is TGTGCCAGCCCGGGAGTGATCAATGAGCAGTTCTTC. The full variable domain, with the rest looked up from reference TRBV7-9 and TRBJ2-1, is DTGVSQNPRHKITKRGQNVTFRCDPISEHNRLYWYRQTLGQGPEFLTYFQNEAQLEKSRLLSDRFSAERPKGSFSTLEIQRTEQGDSAMYLCASPGVINEQFFGPGTRLTVL.

This clonotype came up a few times. This chain connects TRBV7-2 to TRBJ2-3; possible D gene TRBD2, 6 bases. Looked up from germline, CDR1 is SGHTA and CDR2 is FQGNSA. The CDR3 runs 14 residues. V was clipped by 5 bases and J by 5 bases, with 14 bases between them. The CDR3 sequence is CASSPLSGLDTQYF. In DNA form, the CDR3 reads TGTGCCAGCAGCCCCTTAAGCGGGCTAGATACGCAGTATTTT.

In this sample, this clonotype turned up a few times. This sequence joins TRBV7-9 and TRBJ2-7; TRBD1 might be the D (6 bases). The CDR3 is 13 amino acids. V lost 1 base to trimming and J lost 5 bases, with 9 bases between them. Germline loops: CDR1 SEHNR, CDR2 FQNEAQ (reference sequence). Here the CDR3 reads CASSLDNRDEQYF. DNA for the CDR3: TGTGCCAGCAGCTTAGACAACAGGGACGAGCAGTACTTC.

In this sample, this clonotype turned up a few times. J is TRBJ2-5 and V is TRBV5-1; TRBD1 matches at 9 bases. The V and J ends lost 5 bases and 5 bases, in that order; junction bases with no gene match: 13. This CDR3 has 16 amino acids. Germline V CDR1 and CDR2: SGHRS, YFSETQ. CDR3 DNA: TGCGCCAGCAGTAGATCGGGACAGGGTGTTTTTGAGACCCAGTACTTC. It is translated as CASSRSGQGVFETQYF.

The chain uses TRBV12-3 or TRBV12-4 and TRBJ2-1; 10 bases are a match to TRBD2. The V and J ends lost 3 bases and 9 bases, in that order; junction bases with no gene match: 14. CDR3 length: 17 amino acids. The CDR3 DNA follows: TGTGCCAGCAGTTTCCCGATCGGCGGGCTAGCGGGAGCTGAGCAGTTCTTC. Its protein is CASSFPIGGLAGAEQFF.

V gene TRBV7-8 combines with J gene TRBJ2-2, with 7 bases matching TRBD2. This CDR3 region has 13 residues. Germline V lookup: CDR1 SGHVS, CDR2 FQNEAQ. With 11 bases clipped from V and 0 bases from J, the junction kept 3 bases outside the gene matches. The CDR3 is CAGAGSNTGELFF. CDR3 DNA: TGTGCCGGAGCGGGGTCGAACACCGGGGAGCTGTTTTTT.

This rearrangement joins TRBV30 to TRBJ1-1, with 7 positions matching TRBD1. The CDR3 spans 12 residues. V was clipped by 1 base and J by 4 bases; unmatched bases: 0. Germline CDR1 is GTSNPN and CDR2 is SVGIG (reference sequence). CDR3 in amino acids: CAWSAGGTEAFF. CDR3 nucleotides: TGTGCCTGGAGTGCAGGGGGCACTGAAGCTTTCTTT.

Many counts were recorded for this clonotype. The chain joins TRBV19 to TRBJ2-1, with 7 bases that match TRBD2. V dropped 7 bases and J dropped 3; count of bases not matched to a gene: 21. The CDR3 has 19 residues. Germline assignment: CDR1 LNHDA and CDR2 SQIVND (reference sequence). This CDR3 reads CASTPGAGRGYGFYNEQFF. CDR3 bases: TGTGCCAGTACCCCTGGGGCAGGGAGGGGCTATGGGTTCTACAATGAGCAGTTCTTC.